This T cell receptor beta chain was sequenced for a study of persistence of HIV-infected CD4 T cells. Looking at the study overall: Up to 180 mL blood was drawn at multiple time points; two donors had single-time leukapheresis. Regarding the study as a whole: Degenerate expanded CDR3beta sequences were enriched among CMV- and Gag-responding cells.

Trimming cost V 5 bases and J 3 bases, with 11 bases left between them. The CDR3 is 13 residues long. Note on this clone: Its antigen is unidentified.

Cells were stimulated with overlapping HIV-1 Gag 15-mer peptides. Responding CD4+ T cells were sorted by upregulation of both CD40 ligand and CD69. Adults with HIV-1 started suppressive ART while chronically infected. The immunoSEQ assay was version 4, run in survey mode. Each sample used up to roughly 1 ug genomic DNA diluted to approximately 9.2 ng/uL. Repertoires were generated with immunoSEQ multiplex PCR, while TCRdb's copy carries only in-frame clones and drops some. The sample yields over 10,000 clones, less than 70% seen once. The rearrangement joins TRBV12-3 or TRBV12-4 to TRBJ2-7; tentatively, D is TRBD2 (6 bases). The receptor was isolated from an adult man with HIV who was CMV-seropositive. The sample here was CD4+ T cells sorted from PBMCs after approximately 19-hour stimulation, taken from a patient who received antiretroviral therapy. The CDR3 loop is CASSPTRFYEQYF. CDR3 nucleotides: TGTGCCAGCAGTCCGACTAGATTCTACGAGCAGTACTTC.